This T cell receptor (beta chain) was found in a study of T cells after yellow fever vaccination. One entry per CDR3 protein, called by TCRdb with MiXCR from the 5' RACE reads. The sample shows fewer than 350,000 distinct CDR3 sequences, less than 4.5% of them seen only once. This clonotype showed up just a few times. V lost 3 bases, J lost 2 bases, and 7 bases stayed unmatched. Germline lookup yields CDR1 DFQATT and CDR2 SNEGSKA (reference sequence). The CDR3 runs 15 residues. The chain has TRBV20-1 and TRBJ2-1, with 7 bases fitting TRBD2. The sequencing here drew on PBMCs, taken on the day of the yellow fever booster vaccination. This clonotype was obtained from a man aged 18 to 35 who received the YFV17D yellow fever vaccine. CDR3 nucleotide sequence: TGCAGTGCTAGGAAAGCTAGCGGCCCCTACAATGAGCAGTTCTTC. Translating it yields CSARKASGPYNEQFF.